The present TCR beta chain was sequenced within a study of T cells after yellow fever vaccination. Study in general: Researchers used SMART-Seq v4 Ultra Low Input to prepare fractions that had low cell numbers.

General study results and limits: Contamination by abundant bulk-population clonotypes could be present in FACS-sorted repertoires. The CD4 and CD8 compartments had a small share of their clonotypes in common.

About this clonotype: Its specificity is not known.

Template switching by 5'RACE produced TCR cDNA, adding a universal primer site and UMIs. TCRdb used MiXCR to reprocess the 5' RACE reads, holding one entry per CDR3 protein. This sample has around 610,000 distinct CDR3 sequences, with approximately 13% found just once. This sequence originates from a young man who received the YFV17D yellow fever vaccine. This sample comprised PBMCs, obtained on the day of the yellow fever booster vaccination.

In DNA, the CDR3 is TGTGCCAGCAGCCCAGAACAGGAACAAGAGACCCAGTACTTC. Translated, it gives CASSPEQEQETQYF. The rearrangement links TRBV7-9 to TRBJ2-5, with D tentatively TRBD1 (5 bases). The CDR3 runs 14 residues. Germline V gene lookup returns CDR1 SEHNR and CDR2 FQNEAQ (reference sequence). V lost 5 bases, J lost 2 bases, and 12 bases lay in between.